This T cell receptor beta chain came from a study of blood T cell repertoires in COVID-19. Study-level information: The United States, Italy and Spain provided the acute and convalescent COVID-19 samples. Nucleic acid was either cDNA or gDNA, and it came from T cells, B-cell-depleted T cells, or PBMCs.

This CDR3 spans 17 amino acids. Germline V CDR1 and CDR2: SGHNT, YENEEA. V was cut by 1 base and J by 0 bases, with 13 bases left in between. Methods used by the authors: Researchers report that nucleated cell counts were estimated from reference gene primer amplification. Some clones are missing from TCRdb's copy, which holds only in-frame ones; the method was immunoSEQ multiplex PCR. V and J calls and clone size are given by that table; D and trimming were obtained from the DNA. The table records 200,000 to 250,000 clones, approximately 83% of them present only once. V and J are TRBV11-3 and TRBJ2-1; D is undetermined. Sequencing used peripheral blood. This sequence was found in a woman aged 30 to 39 who had recovered from COVID-19. The CDR3 region has the DNA TGTGCCAGCAGCTTAGCCCTCTCTTCTAGCTCCTACAATGAGCAGTTCTTC. Amino acids: CASSLALSSSSYNEQFF.